This passage covers 23 T cell receptor beta chains from one sample sequenced in a study of CD8 T cells in ankylosing spondylitis. MiXCR, applied by TCRdb to the 5' RACE reads, yields one record per CDR3 protein. The table lists about 130,000 distinct CDR3 sequences, 6% to 8.5% of them singletons, with 10% to 15% in the top ten. What was sequenced was blood, either unsorted or a sorted T cell fraction (not recorded which). These receptors originate from a male donor with ankylosing spondylitis or in good health (not recorded which).

This clonotype has at least ten counts. This chain links TRBV18 with TRBJ2-7; D uncertain. V was pared by 6 bases and J by 1 base, with 10 bases between. Germline CDR1 is KGHSH and CDR2 is LQKENI. The CDR3 is 13 amino acids. CDR3 DNA: TGTGCCAGCTCCATACTGGAATCCTACGAGCAGTACTTC. Translating gives CASSILESYEQYF.

Notes on this clonotype: A read error may explain this, as a much larger clone is one base away. V is TRBV6-1 and J is TRBJ2-2; 10 positions match TRBD1. Germline V gene lookup returns CDR1 MNHNS and CDR2 SASEGT. The CDR3 length is 15 residues. The CDR3 loop reads CASRPGQGNTGELSF. The CDR3 nucleotides are TGTGCCAGCAGGCCGGGACAGGGGAACACCGGGGAGCTGTCTTTT.

This clonotype was detected ten times or more. The chain employs TRBV20-1 and TRBJ1-1; 9 bases match TRBD1. With 3 bases clipped from V and 6 bases from J, the junction kept 2 bases outside the gene matches. Per germline, CDR1 DFQATT and CDR2 SNEGSKA (reference sequence). The CDR3 is 12 amino acids. CDR3 sequence (DNA): TGCAGTGCTAGTGGGACAGGGCCTGAAGCTTTCTTT. Translating gives CSASGTGPEAFF.

This clonotype was seen at least ten times. The rearrangement uses TRBV5-1 and TRBJ2-6; D assignment may be TRBD1 or TRBD2 (5 bases each). In germline, CDR1 is SGHRS, CDR2 YFSETQ. The CDR3 is 15 residues long. V lost 4 bases and J lost 0, with 8 bases in between. The CDR3 reads CASSEGSSGANVLTF. CDR3 in DNA: TGCGCCAGCAGCGAGGGGAGCTCTGGGGCCAACGTCCTGACTTTC. The entire variable domain, with the rest obtained from reference TRBV5-1 and TRBJ2-6, is as follows: KAGVTQTPRYLIKTRGQQVTLSCSPISGHRSVSWYQQTPGQGLQFLFEYFSETQRNKGNFPGRFSGRQFSNSRSEMNVSTLELGDSALYLCASSEGSSGANVLTFGAGSRLTVL.

This clonotype was found many times. This chain connects TRBV7-9 to TRBJ1-2, with a tentative D call TRBD1 (6 bases). The germline CDR1 and CDR2 sequences are SEHNR and FQNEAQ (reference sequence). The CDR3 runs 14 residues. V lost 3 bases and J lost 7, with 15 bases in between. The CDR3 here is CASSFRGLLGGYTF. The CDR3 DNA reads as TGTGCCAGCAGCTTCAGGGGACTGTTGGGTGGCTACACCTTC.

This clonotype was recorded many times. This chain links TRBV30 with TRBJ1-4; possible D gene TRBD1, 6 bases. V shed 1 base and J shed 2 bases, with 8 bases lying between them. The CDR3 extends over 14 amino acids. The V gene's germline CDR1 is GTSNPN and CDR2 SVGIG (reference sequence). The CDR3 sequence: CAWSAGQTNEKLFF. CDR3 DNA: TGTGCCTGGAGTGCTGGACAGACTAATGAAAAACTGTTTTTT.

This clonotype was counted many times. The rearrangement links TRBV29-1 to TRBJ2-5; 11 positions agree with TRBD2. V lost 4 bases to trimming and J lost 5 bases; unmatched junction nucleotides: 12. CDR1 is SQVTM and CDR2 is ANQGSEA in the germline V gene. This CDR3 has 16 residues. The CDR3 DNA reads TGCAGCGTTGTTTGGCTAGCGGGAGGACTAGCGGAGACCCAGTACTTC. Protein: CSVVWLAGGLAETQYF.

The chain uses TRBV28 and TRBJ2-2; no firm D call. From germline, CDR1 is MDHEN and CDR2 SYDVKM. CDR3 length: 14 residues. With 10 bases removed from V and 7 bases from J, the gap between germline ends came to 19 bases. CDR3 loop: CAMGQASLGGELFF. In DNA form, the CDR3 reads TGTGCCATGGGCCAGGCCAGCCTCGGCGGGGAGCTGTTTTTT. Full variable domain (missing parts from reference TRBV28 and TRBJ2-2): DVKVTQSSRYLVKRTGEKVFLECVQDMDHENMFWYRQDPGLGLRLIYFSYDVKMKEKGDIPEGYSVSREKKERFSLILESASTNQTSMYLCAMGQASLGGELFFGEGSRLTVL.

The chain uses TRBV28 and TRBJ2-1; 10 nucleotides line up with TRBD2. Germline CDR1 reads MDHEN; CDR2 reads SYDVKM. CDR3 length: 17 residues. V shed 8 bases and J 10 bases; nucleotides not matched to a gene: 20. The CDR3 sequence: CASRAYGLAEDGGEQFF. CDR3 nucleotides: TGTGCCAGCCGAGCTTATGGACTAGCGGAGGATGGGGGAGAGCAGTTCTTC.

In this sample, this clonotype turned up many times. The chain uses TRBV6-2 or TRBV6-3 and TRBJ2-1; the D gene is possibly TRBD2 (5 bases). Trimming took off 0 bases at V and 8 bases at J, with 11 bases between the two ends. Germline CDR1 is MNHEY and CDR2 is SVGEGT. The CDR3 runs 14 residues. The CDR3 DNA reads TGTGCCAGCAGTTACTCGAGAGGGTCCGATGAGCAGTTCTTC. Translation gives CASSYSRGSDEQFF.

This clonotype was observed at least ten times. J is TRBJ2-1 and V is TRBV25-1; 9 bases agree with TRBD1. The CDR3 totals 14 residues. V lost 4 bases, J lost 5 bases, and 3 bases stayed unmatched. Germline-derived CDR1 and CDR2 are MGHDK and SYGVNS. This CDR3 is CASSGGTGNNEQFF. In nucleotides, the CDR3 is TGTGCCAGCAGTGGGGGGACAGGGAACAATGAGCAGTTCTTC. The complete variable domain, with remaining parts taken from reference TRBV25-1 and TRBJ2-1, reads EADIYQTPRYLVIGTGKKITLECSQTMGHDKMYWYQQDPGMELHLIHYSYGVNSTEKGDLSSESTVSRIRTEHFPLTLESARPSHTSQYLCASSGGTGNNEQFFGPGTRLTVL.

This clonotype was counted many times. This chain joins TRBV7-9 and TRBJ1-4; TRBD1 agrees at 10 bases. V was pared by 6 bases and J by 10 bases, with 8 bases of the junction left unmatched. The germline CDR1 and CDR2 sequences are SEHNR and FQNEAQ (reference sequence). There are 14 residues in the CDR3. The CDR3 region is CASSLDRGGGKLFF. The DNA of the CDR3 is TGTGCCAGCAGTTTGGACAGGGGGGGCGGAAAACTGTTTTTT.

This clonotype was counted at least ten times. V usage is TRBV20-1 and J usage is TRBJ2-1; TRBD2 matches 15 bases. The V gene's germline CDR1 is DFQATT and CDR2 SNEGSKA (reference sequence). The V segment lost 5 bases and the J segment 8 bases; nucleotides outside the gene matches: 7. The CDR3 runs to 15 residues. The CDR3 coding sequence is TGCAGTGCTGGGGGGACTAGCGGGAGGTGGGATGAGCAGTTCTTC. Translation gives CSAGGTSGRWDEQFF.

Ten or more counts support this clonotype. V is TRBV12-3 or TRBV12-4 and J is TRBJ2-1; 9 bases agree with TRBD1. V was pared by 6 bases and J by 4 bases, with 13 bases of the junction left unmatched. The CDR3 extends over 17 amino acids. The CDR3 sequence is CASRPRLLGTGYNEQFF. CDR3 coding DNA: TGTGCCAGCAGACCTCGCTTATTAGGGACAGGGTACAATGAGCAGTTCTTC.

This clonotype was recorded many times. This chain joins TRBV29-1 and TRBJ1-4, with D possibly TRBD1 on 5 matching bases. CDR3 length: 12 amino acids. CDR1 and CDR2 from the germline V gene are SQVTM and ANQGSEA. Trimming cost V 6 bases and J 7 bases, with 12 bases left between them. CDR3 in amino acids: CSVQGTGEKLFF. The CDR3 nucleotides read TGCAGCGTGCAGGGTACGGGTGAAAAACTGTTTTTT. Full variable domain (outside the CDR3, taken from reference TRBV29-1 and TRBJ1-4): SAVISQKPSRDICQRGTSLTIQCQVDSQVTMMFWYRQQPGQSLTLIATANQGSEATYESGFVIDKFPISRPNLTFSTLTVSNMSPEDSSIYLCSVQGTGEKLFFGSGTQLSVL.

This clonotype was observed a few times. This chain connects TRBV5-1 to TRBJ2-3; 11 positions match TRBD2. Germline V gives CDR1 SGHRS, CDR2 YFSETQ. After removal of 1 base from V and 3 bases from J, the junction contained 1 base not matched to a gene. The CDR3 sequence is 15 residues long. This CDR3 reads CASSLLAGGTDTQYF. The CDR3 coding sequence is TGCGCCAGCAGCTTGCTAGCGGGGGGAACAGATACGCAGTATTTT.

This clonotype appeared many times. The chain joins TRBV5-1 to TRBJ1-2; 7 bases match TRBD1. The CDR3 sequence is 13 residues long. Germline trimming cut 4 bases from V and 5 bases from J; bases unmatched to any gene: 5. The V gene's germline CDR1 is SGHRS and CDR2 YFSETQ. CDR3 in DNA: TGCGCCAGCAGCAAACGGGGACAGTATGGCTACACCTTC. Residues: CASSKRGQYGYTF.

In this sample, this clonotype turned up many times. The rearrangement joins TRBV7-9 to TRBJ2-3; D ambiguous. The V and J ends lost 8 bases and 2 bases respectively, with 14 bases between them. Germline loops: CDR1 SEHNR, CDR2 FQNEAQ (reference sequence). The CDR3 extends over 14 amino acids. CDR3 DNA sequence: TGTGCCAGCTCGGGTAGCCTCTTCACAGATACGCAGTATTTT. Translated: CASSGSLFTDTQYF.

This clonotype was seen at least ten times. The chain combines TRBV5-1 with TRBJ2-2, with D unresolved. CDR1 and CDR2 from the germline V gene are SGHRS and YFSETQ. This CDR3 comprises 15 residues. Trimming took 1 base from V and 1 from J, leaving 8 bases between them. The CDR3 region is CASSLFAENTGELFF. The CDR3 nucleotides are TGCGCCAGCAGCTTGTTTGCTGAGAACACCGGGGAGCTGTTTTTT.

At least ten counts were recorded for this clonotype. This chain joins TRBV29-1 and TRBJ2-1, with D perhaps TRBD2 (5 bases). The CDR3 totals 11 residues. V was cut by 5 bases and J by 5 bases, with 7 bases left in between. Germline CDR1 and CDR2: SQVTM and ANQGSEA. The CDR3 region is CSVLGDNEQFF. CDR3 DNA sequence: TGCAGCGTTCTCGGGGACAATGAGCAGTTCTTC.

This clonotype was found many times. V gene TRBV7-2 combines with J gene TRBJ1-3; 7 bases are shared with TRBD1. CDR1 and CDR2 from the germline V gene are SGHTA and FQGNSA. With V trimmed by 5 bases and J by 2 bases, 6 bases remained unmatched. This CDR3 spans 15 amino acids. The CDR3 reads CASSPQGTAGNTIYF. The CDR3 region has the DNA TGTGCCAGCAGCCCGCAAGGGACAGCTGGAAACACCATATATTTT.

A word on this clonotype: The junction departs from germline at one end; a sequencing error may be responsible. The rearrangement joins TRBV30 to TRBJ1-1, with a tentative D call TRBD1 (5 bases). Germline V gene data show CDR1 as GTSNPN and CDR2 as SVGIG (reference sequence). CDR3 length equals 12 residues. The CDR3 DNA reads TGTGCCTGGCAAAAAGGGACCTCTCGCTCCCCGTTT. This translates into CAWQKGTSRSPF.

This clonotype has more than one count but fewer than ten. Being one base from a much bigger clone, this may be a read error. The chain is built from TRBV29-1 and TRBJ1-2; no definite D call. Per the germline V gene, CDR1 is SQVTM and CDR2 is ANQGSEA. The CDR3 has 13 amino acids. The DNA of the CDR3 is TGCAGCGTTGACCCAGGCGGGAACTATGGCTCCACCTTC. It translates to CSVDPGGNYGSTF.